Following are 18 T cell receptor beta chains from one sample sequenced in a study of T-cell memory formation after mild COVID-19. MiXCR, applied by TCRdb to the 5' RACE reads, yields one record per CDR3 protein. The sample contains about 320,000 distinct CDR3 sequences, over 11% of which appear only once. Sequencing input: PBMCs or a T cell subset sorted from them (not recorded which). These receptors were taken from a man aged 18 to 35 who had mild COVID-19 (a few samples of this study predate the infection). Cell type and time point are not known.

V gene TRBV28 combines with J gene TRBJ1-5, with D possibly being TRBD1 (5 bases). The ends were cut back, 8 bases at V and 5 bases at J, with 16 bases in the middle. This CDR3 is built from 14 residues. The germline V gene has CDR1 MDHEN and CDR2 SYDVKM. The CDR3 DNA reads TGTGCCAGCTTAGTAGGGGAGGGTTATCAGCCCCAGCATTTT. It yields the protein CASLVGEGYQPQHF. Drawing the rest from reference TRBV28 and TRBJ1-5, the complete variable domain is DVKVTQSSRYLVKRTGEKVFLECVQDMDHENMFWYRQDPGLGLRLIYFSYDVKMKEKGDIPEGYSVSREKKERFSLILESASTNQTSMYLCASLVGEGYQPQHFGDGTRLSIL.

The chain joins TRBV7-2 to TRBJ2-1; D is unresolved. The CDR3 is 12 amino acids. Germline CDR1 is SGHTA and CDR2 is FQGNSA. The V end lost 4 bases, the J end lost 9 bases, and 10 bases lay between the germline ends. The CDR3 region has the DNA TGTGCCAGCAGCTGGCCTTCTGGTGAGCAGTTCTTC. It yields the protein CASSWPSGEQFF.

This clonotype was found a few times. J is TRBJ2-2 and V is TRBV12-3 or TRBV12-4, with 7 nucleotides matching TRBD2. The CDR3 has 15 amino acids. Trimming removed 6 bases from V and 3 bases from J; junction bases left unmatched: 7. The CDR3, as DNA: TGTGCCAGCAGCCTTAGCGGGTTTGACACCGGGGAGCTGTTTTTT. It translates to CASSLSGFDTGELFF.

The chain joins TRBV12-5 to TRBJ1-5; weak D call: TRBD1 (5 bases). The CDR3 is 15 amino acids. Germline V gene sequence: CDR1 LGHNT, CDR2 FRNRAP. V was shortened by 4 bases and J by 6 bases, with 16 bases between the two germline ends. The CDR3 DNA sequence: TGTGCTAGTGGTTACTTTTCAGGGATCCCTCAGCCCCAGCATTTT. Translated: CASGYFSGIPQPQHF. Full variable domain (remainder filled in from reference TRBV12-5 and TRBJ1-5): DARVTQTPRHKVTEMGQEVTMRCQPILGHNTVFWYRQTMMQGLELLAYFRNRAPLDDSGMPKDRFSAEMPDATLATLKIQPSEPRDSAVYFCASGYFSGIPQPQHFGDGTRLSIL.

This clonotype has more than one count but fewer than ten. In nucleotides, the CDR3 is TGTGCCAGCAGCTTGAGGGACACCATATATTTT. Its protein product is CASSLRDTIYF. This sequence joins TRBV5-6 and TRBJ1-3; D gene ambiguous. The V end lost 1 base, the J end lost 8 bases, and 4 bases lay between the germline ends. CDR1 is SGHDT and CDR2 is YYEEEE in the germline V gene. The CDR3 contains 11 residues.

The chain links TRBV9 to TRBJ2-7, with 7 bases that match TRBD1. Trimming took 4 bases from V and 3 from J; bases not matched to a gene: 7. The germline gives CDR1 SGDLS, CDR2 YYNGEE. This CDR3 has 14 residues. The CDR3 loop reads CASSSKDRFYEQYF. In DNA, the CDR3 is TGTGCCAGCAGCTCCAAGGACAGGTTCTACGAGCAGTACTTC.

This clonotype was detected ten times or more. The chain is built from TRBV23-1 and TRBJ2-1; 7 bases match TRBD1. TRBV23-1 is an ORF; its function is uncertain. This CDR3 comprises 14 residues. Germline trimming cut 8 bases from V and 4 bases from J; bases unmatched to any gene: 8. The DNA of the CDR3 is TGCGCCAGCCCCGGGACAGCTTTATACAATGAGCAGTTCTTC. Translating gives CASPGTALYNEQFF.

The V and J genes are TRBV19 and TRBJ1-2; D call uncertain. The CDR3 spans 15 residues. Trimming removed 0 bases from V and 4 bases from J, with 12 bases in between. Germline CDR1 LNHDA, CDR2 SQIVND (reference sequence). The CDR3 is CASSIDQGLGYGYTF. In DNA, the CDR3 is TGTGCCAGTAGTATAGATCAAGGGCTTGGCTATGGCTACACCTTC.

The V and J genes are TRBV19 and TRBJ2-7, with 7 nucleotides matching TRBD1. The CDR3 is made up of 14 amino acids. Germline V gene lookup returns CDR1 LNHDA and CDR2 SQIVND (reference sequence). V shed 5 bases and J 1 base; nucleotides not matched to a gene: 5. CDR3 coding DNA: TGTGCCAGTAGTCTCCGGACAGGATCCTACGAGCAGTACTTC. As protein: CASSLRTGSYEQYF. Complete variable domain (other parts from reference TRBV19 and TRBJ2-7): DGGITQSPKYLFRKEGQNVTLSCEQNLNHDAMYWYRQDPGQGLRLIYYSQIVNDFQKGDIAEGYSVSREKKESFPLTVTSAQKNPTAFYLCASSLRTGSYEQYFGPGTRLTVT.

The chain employs TRBV4-1 and TRBJ2-3; 14 nucleotides agree with TRBD2. The CDR3 has 20 residues. Germline V gene lookup returns CDR1 MGHRA and CDR2 YSYEKL. J gave up 6 bases and V 0 bases, and 14 bases lay outside the gene matches. CDR3 DNA: TGCGCCAGCAGCCAAGAGGGACTAGCGGGGGCCCCGTTCGGCGAGGATACGCAGTATTTT. Amino acid sequence: CASSQEGLAGAPFGEDTQYF.

This clonotype came up many times. The genes are TRBV5-1 and TRBJ1-2; the D gene is possibly TRBD1 (5 bases). Germline V lookup: CDR1 SGHRS, CDR2 YFSETQ. This CDR3 comprises 15 residues. Trimming took 1 base from V and 4 from J, leaving 14 bases between them. The CDR3 is CASSLLEEGSYGYTF. CDR3 in DNA: TGCGCCAGCAGCTTGCTTGAGGAGGGGAGCTATGGCTACACCTTC.

The J gene is TRBJ2-3, the V gene TRBV28; maybe TRBD1 (6 bases). This CDR3 comprises 14 residues. Germline V gene lookup returns CDR1 MDHEN and CDR2 SYDVKM. V was clipped by 9 bases and J by 6 bases, with 19 bases between them. As DNA, the CDR3 is TGTGCCAGTGGTGTAGGGGGATGGTCCGATACGCAGTATTTT. Residues: CASGVGGWSDTQYF.

This clonotype was picked up many times. The chain employs TRBV20-1 and TRBJ2-5; maybe TRBD1 (6 bases). V was trimmed by 2 bases and J by 1 base, leaving 11 bases between them. Germline V gives CDR1 DFQATT, CDR2 SNEGSKA (reference sequence). This CDR3 comprises 14 residues. CDR3 region: CSARSGAPQETQYF. The DNA of the CDR3 is TGCAGTGCTAGATCAGGGGCCCCCCAAGAGACCCAGTACTTC.

V gene TRBV6-1 combines with J gene TRBJ2-3, with 7 bases matching TRBD2. Trimming cost V 10 bases and J 0 bases; bases outside gene matches: 10. Germline CDR1 is MNHNS and CDR2 is SASEGT. The CDR3 extends over 15 amino acids. The CDR3 bases are TGTGCCACGGGAGGCGGGAGATCTAGCACAGATACGCAGTATTTT. It translates to CATGGGRSSTDTQYF.

This clonotype was recorded a few times. The chain uses TRBV29-1 and TRBJ2-1; either TRBD1 or TRBD2 may fit D (6 bases each). The CDR3 consists of 13 residues. V lost 4 bases and J 4 bases, leaving 11 bases between the germline ends. Germline V lookup: CDR1 SQVTM, CDR2 ANQGSEA. The CDR3 DNA follows: TGCAGCGTTGGTAGGGGGGAGTACAATGAGCAGTTCTTC. It codes for CSVGRGEYNEQFF.

This clonotype has only a few counts. The genes are TRBV7-8 and TRBJ1-2; no reliable D call. Germline-derived CDR1 and CDR2 are SGHVS and FQNEAQ. The CDR3 has 13 residues. Trimming removed 5 bases from V and 4 bases from J, with 11 bases in between. In nucleotides, the CDR3 is TGTGCCAGCAGCCCAACGACGGTCTATGGCTACACCTTC. Residues: CASSPTTVYGYTF.

Only a few counts were recorded for this clonotype. The V and J genes are TRBV6-6 and TRBJ1-4, with D unresolved. The CDR3 is made up of 13 amino acids. Germline V gene data show CDR1 as MNHNY and CDR2 as SVGAGI (reference sequence). V was clipped by 2 bases and J by 7 bases, with 8 bases between them. CDR3 coding DNA: TGTGCCAGCAGTTACGGGGAGATTGAAAAACTGTTTTTT. This codes for CASSYGEIEKLFF.

The chain combines TRBV10-2 with TRBJ2-7; no clear D gene. The CDR3 sequence is 13 residues long. CDR1 WSHSY and CDR2 SAAADI come from the germline V gene. The V end was cut by 0 bases, the J end by 3 bases, with 6 bases between. The CDR3 DNA reads TGCGCCAGCAGTGAGTCGAATGGCTACGAGCAGTACTTC. Translating it yields CASSESNGYEQYF.